The clone carrying this T cell receptor (beta chain) was observed a handful of times. This entry belongs to a study of blood T cell repertoires in COVID-19. As for the study in general: Some COVID-19 samples were acute and others convalescent; all came from the United States, Italy and Spain.

Libraries were prepared by immunoSEQ multiplex PCR; TCRdb keeps only in-frame clonotypes and omits some of them. The sample lists some 230,000 clones, 83% seen once, with about 8% in the top ten. V lost 3 bases and J lost 8; bases outside the gene matches: 4. The CDR3 is 13 residues long. Sequences were obtained from peripheral blood. The genes are TRBV12-3 or TRBV12-4 and TRBJ1-3; TRBD1 matches at 7 bases. The sequence derives from a woman aged 45 to 65 with acute or convalescent COVID-19. Here the CDR3 DNA reads TGTGCCAGCAGTTTTACCAGGGGGGACACCATATATTTT. Translation gives CASSFTRGDTIYF.